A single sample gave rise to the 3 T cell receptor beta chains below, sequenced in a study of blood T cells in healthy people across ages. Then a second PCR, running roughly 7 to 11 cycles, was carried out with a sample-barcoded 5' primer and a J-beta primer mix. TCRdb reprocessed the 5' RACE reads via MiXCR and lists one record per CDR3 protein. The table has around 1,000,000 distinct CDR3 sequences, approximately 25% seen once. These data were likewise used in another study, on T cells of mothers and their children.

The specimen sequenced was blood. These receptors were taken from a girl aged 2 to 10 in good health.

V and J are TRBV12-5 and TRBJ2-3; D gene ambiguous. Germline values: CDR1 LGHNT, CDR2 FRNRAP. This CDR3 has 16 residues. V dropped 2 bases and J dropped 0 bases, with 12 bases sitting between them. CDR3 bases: TGTGCTAGTGGTTTGCTAGACTGGCGGAGCACAGATACGCAGTATTTT. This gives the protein CASGLLDWRSTDTQYF.

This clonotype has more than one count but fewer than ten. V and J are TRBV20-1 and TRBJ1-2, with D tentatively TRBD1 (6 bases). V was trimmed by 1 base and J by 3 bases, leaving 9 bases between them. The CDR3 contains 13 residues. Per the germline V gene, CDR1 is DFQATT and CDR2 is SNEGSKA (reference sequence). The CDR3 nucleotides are TGCAGTGCTAGAGGGGGGGCTGACTATGGCTACACCTTC. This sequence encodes CSARGGADYGYTF.

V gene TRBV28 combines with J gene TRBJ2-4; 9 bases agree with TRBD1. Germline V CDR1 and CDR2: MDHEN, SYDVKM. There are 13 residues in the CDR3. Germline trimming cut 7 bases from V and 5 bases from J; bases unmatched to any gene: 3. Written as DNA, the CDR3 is TGTGCCAGCACGCGGACAGGGGAAAACATTCAGTACTTC. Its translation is CASTRTGENIQYF.